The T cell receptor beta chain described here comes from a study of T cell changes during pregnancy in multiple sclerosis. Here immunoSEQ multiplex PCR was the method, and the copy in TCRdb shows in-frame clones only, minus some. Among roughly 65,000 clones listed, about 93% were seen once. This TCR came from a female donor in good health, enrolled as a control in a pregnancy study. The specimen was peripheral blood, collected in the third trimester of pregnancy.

CDR3 in amino acids: CSVEEGDYQPQHF. The CDR3 nucleotides are TGCAGCGTTGAAGAGGGGGACTATCAGCCCCAGCATTTT. The rearrangement joins TRBV29-1 to TRBJ1-5; TRBD1 is a possible D gene (5 bases). Germline V CDR1 and CDR2: SQVTM, ANQGSEA. The CDR3 spans 13 residues. V lost 0 bases and J lost 5, with 8 bases in between. Looking up the rest from reference TRBV29-1 and TRBJ1-5 gives the full variable domain: SAVISQKPSRDICQRGTSLTIQCQVDSQVTMMFWYRQQPGQSLTLIATANQGSEATYESGFVIDKFPISRPNLTFSTLTVSNMSPEDSSIYLCSVEEGDYQPQHFGDGTRLSIL.